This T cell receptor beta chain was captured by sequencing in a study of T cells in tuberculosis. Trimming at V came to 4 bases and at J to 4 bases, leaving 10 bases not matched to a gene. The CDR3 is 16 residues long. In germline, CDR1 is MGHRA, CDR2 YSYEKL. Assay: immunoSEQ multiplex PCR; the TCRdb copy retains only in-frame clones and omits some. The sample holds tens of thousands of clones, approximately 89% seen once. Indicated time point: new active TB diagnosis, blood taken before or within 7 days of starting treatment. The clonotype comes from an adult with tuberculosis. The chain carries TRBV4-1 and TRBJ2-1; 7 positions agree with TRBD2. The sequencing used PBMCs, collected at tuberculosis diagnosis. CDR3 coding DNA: TGCGCCAGCAGCCTCAACCTAGCGGAGGTTTACAATGAGCAGTTCTTC. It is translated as CASSLNLAEVYNEQFF.